This TCR beta chain originates from a study of blood T cell repertoires in COVID-19. Overall study: The United States, Italy and Spain provided the acute and convalescent COVID-19 samples. PBMCs, B-cell-depleted T cells, or T cells provided the cDNA or gDNA that made up the material.

Original handling: Using reference gene primer amplification, nucleated cell counts were estimated. The data were produced by immunoSEQ multiplex PCR, yet TCRdb's version contains in-frame clones alone and is incomplete. For V, J and clone size, that table is used; D and trimming come from the DNA. The top ten hold roughly 4.5% of the sample, which has over 150,000 clones, approximately 91% seen once. Trimming took off 4 bases at V and 5 bases at J, with 17 bases between the two ends. The CDR3 has 16 residues. Germline V gene lookup returns CDR1 SGHAT and CDR2 FQNNGV. In Seattle, patients joined the study during active infection and were tracked longitudinally.

The source of this sequence is a man between 18 and 35 years old with COVID-19, enrolled during active disease. The sample taken for sequencing was peripheral blood. The J gene is TRBJ2-2, the V gene TRBV11-2; D gene uncertain. CDR3 sequence (DNA): TGTGCCAGCAGCTCCAATAACAGATCCTGGACCGGGGAGCTGTTTTTT. This translates into CASSSNNRSWTGELFF. Looking up the rest from reference TRBV11-2 and TRBJ2-2 gives the full variable domain: EAGVAQSPRYKIIEKRQSVAFWCNPISGHATLYWYQQILGQGPKLLIQFQNNGVVDDSQLPKDRFSAERLKGVDSTLKIQPAKLEDSAVYLCASSSNNRSWTGELFFGEGSRLTVL.